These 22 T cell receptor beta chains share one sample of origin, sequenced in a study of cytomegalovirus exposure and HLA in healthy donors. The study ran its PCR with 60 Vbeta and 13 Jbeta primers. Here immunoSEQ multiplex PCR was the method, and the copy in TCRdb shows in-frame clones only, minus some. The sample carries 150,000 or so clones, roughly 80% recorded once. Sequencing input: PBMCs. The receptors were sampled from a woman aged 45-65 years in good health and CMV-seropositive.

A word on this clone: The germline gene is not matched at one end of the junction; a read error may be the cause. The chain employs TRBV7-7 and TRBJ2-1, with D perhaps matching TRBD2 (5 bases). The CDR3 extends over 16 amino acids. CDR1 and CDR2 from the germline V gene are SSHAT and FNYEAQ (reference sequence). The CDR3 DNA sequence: TGTGCTAGCAGCTCCCGGGGAGAGAGCTCCTACAATGAGCAGTTCTTC. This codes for CASSSRGESSYNEQFF.

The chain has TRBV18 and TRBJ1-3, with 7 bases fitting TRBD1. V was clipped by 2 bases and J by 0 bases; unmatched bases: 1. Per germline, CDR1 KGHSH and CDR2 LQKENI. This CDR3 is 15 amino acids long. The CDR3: CASSPGTASGNTIYF. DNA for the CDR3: TGTGCCAGCTCACCAGGGACAGCCTCTGGAAACACCATATATTTT.

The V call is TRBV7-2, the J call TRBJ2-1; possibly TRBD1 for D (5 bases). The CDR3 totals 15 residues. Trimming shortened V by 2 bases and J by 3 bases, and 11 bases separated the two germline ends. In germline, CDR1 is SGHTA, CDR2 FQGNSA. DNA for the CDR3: TGTGCCAGCAGCTTACAGGCAGGGTACTACAATGAGCAGTTCTTC. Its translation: CASSLQAGYYNEQFF.

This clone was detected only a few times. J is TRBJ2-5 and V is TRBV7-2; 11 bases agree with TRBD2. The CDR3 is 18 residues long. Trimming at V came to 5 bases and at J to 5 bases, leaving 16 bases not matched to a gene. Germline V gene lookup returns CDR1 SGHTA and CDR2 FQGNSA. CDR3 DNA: TGTGCCAGCAGCCTCCCCCGGCGGGCTAGCGGGAGGAAGGAGACCCAGTACTTC. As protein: CASSLPRRASGRKETQYF.

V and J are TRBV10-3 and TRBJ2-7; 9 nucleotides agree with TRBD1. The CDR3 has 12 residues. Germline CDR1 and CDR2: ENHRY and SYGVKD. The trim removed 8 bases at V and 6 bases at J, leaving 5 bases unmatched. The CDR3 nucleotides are TGTGCCATCGGGGACAGGGAATCCGAGCAGTACTTC. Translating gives CAIGDRESEQYF.

This chain's CDR3 is CASSPGGNTEAFF. The CDR3 region has the DNA TGTGCCAGCAGCCCGGGGGGGAACACTGAAGCTTTCTTT. V gene TRBV5-5 combines with J gene TRBJ1-1; weak D call: TRBD1 (5 bases). Germline V gives CDR1 SGHKS, CDR2 YYEKEE (reference sequence). The CDR3 contains 13 residues. Trimming left V 4 bases short and J 1 base short, with 8 bases between.

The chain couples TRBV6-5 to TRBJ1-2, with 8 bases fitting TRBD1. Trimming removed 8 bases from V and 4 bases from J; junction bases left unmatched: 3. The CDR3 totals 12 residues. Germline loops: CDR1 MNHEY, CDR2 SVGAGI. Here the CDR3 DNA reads TGTGCCAGCGGCACAGGGGGCTATGGCTACACCTTC. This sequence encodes CASGTGGYGYTF.

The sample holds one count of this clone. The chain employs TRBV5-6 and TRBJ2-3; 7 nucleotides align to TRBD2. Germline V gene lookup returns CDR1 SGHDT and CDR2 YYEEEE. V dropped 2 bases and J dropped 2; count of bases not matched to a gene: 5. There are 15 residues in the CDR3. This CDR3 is CASSFLSGATDTQYF. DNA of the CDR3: TGTGCCAGCAGCTTTCTCAGCGGGGCCACAGATACGCAGTATTTT.

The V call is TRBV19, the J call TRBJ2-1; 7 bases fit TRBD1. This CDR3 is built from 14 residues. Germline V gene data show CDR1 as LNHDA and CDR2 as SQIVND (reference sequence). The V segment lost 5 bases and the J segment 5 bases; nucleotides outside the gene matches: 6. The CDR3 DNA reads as TGTGCCAGTAGTTTCCGGGACAGTGACAATGAGCAGTTCTTC. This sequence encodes CASSFRDSDNEQFF.

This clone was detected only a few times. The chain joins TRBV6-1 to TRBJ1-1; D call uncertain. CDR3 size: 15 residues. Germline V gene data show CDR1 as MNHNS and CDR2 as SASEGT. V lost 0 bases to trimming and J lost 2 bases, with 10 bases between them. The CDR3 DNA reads TGTGCCAGCAGTGAAGCGCTCTACAGCAACACTGAAGCTTTCTTT. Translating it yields CASSEALYSNTEAFF.

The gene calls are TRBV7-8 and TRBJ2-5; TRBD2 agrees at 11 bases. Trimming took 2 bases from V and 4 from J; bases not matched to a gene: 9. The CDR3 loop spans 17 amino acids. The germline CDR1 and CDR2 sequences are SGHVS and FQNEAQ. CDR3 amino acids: CASSLMLAGGGGETQYF. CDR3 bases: TGTGCCAGCAGCTTAATGCTAGCGGGAGGAGGTGGAGAGACCCAGTACTTC.

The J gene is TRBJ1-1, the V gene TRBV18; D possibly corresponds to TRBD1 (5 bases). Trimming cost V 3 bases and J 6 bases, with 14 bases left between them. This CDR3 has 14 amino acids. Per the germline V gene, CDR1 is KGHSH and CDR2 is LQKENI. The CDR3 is CASSPYGQGPEAFF. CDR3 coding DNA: TGTGCCAGCTCACCTTACGGGCAGGGTCCTGAAGCTTTCTTT.

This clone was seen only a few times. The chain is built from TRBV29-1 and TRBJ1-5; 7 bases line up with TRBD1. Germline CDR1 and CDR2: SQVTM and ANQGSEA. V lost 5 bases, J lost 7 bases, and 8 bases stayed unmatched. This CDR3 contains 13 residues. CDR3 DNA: TGCAGCGTTTTAGACAGGGACGGACAGCCCCAGCATTTT. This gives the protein CSVLDRDGQPQHF.

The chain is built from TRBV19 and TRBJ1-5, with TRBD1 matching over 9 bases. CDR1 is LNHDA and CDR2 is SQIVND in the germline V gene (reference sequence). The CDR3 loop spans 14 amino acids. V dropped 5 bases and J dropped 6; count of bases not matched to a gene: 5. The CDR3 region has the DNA TGTGCCAGTAGTCAGACAGGGGGGCGTCAGCCCCAGCATTTT. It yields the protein CASSQTGGRQPQHF. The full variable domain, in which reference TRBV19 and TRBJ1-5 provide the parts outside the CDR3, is DGGITQSPKYLFRKEGQNVTLSCEQNLNHDAMYWYRQDPGQGLRLIYYSQIVNDFQKGDIAEGYSVSREKKESFPLTVTSAQKNPTAFYLCASSQTGGRQPQHFGDGTRLSIL.

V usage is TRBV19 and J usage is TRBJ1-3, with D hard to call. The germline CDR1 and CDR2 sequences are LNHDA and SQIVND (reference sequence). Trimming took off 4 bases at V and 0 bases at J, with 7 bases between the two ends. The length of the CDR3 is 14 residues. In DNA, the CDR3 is TGTGCCAGTAGTAGCAGATTCTCTGGAAACACCATATATTTT. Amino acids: CASSSRFSGNTIYF.

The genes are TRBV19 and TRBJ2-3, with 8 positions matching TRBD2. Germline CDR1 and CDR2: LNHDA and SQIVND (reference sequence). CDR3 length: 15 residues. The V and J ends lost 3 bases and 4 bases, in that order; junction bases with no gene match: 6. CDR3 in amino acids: CASSITSGSSDTQYF. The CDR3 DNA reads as TGTGCCAGTAGTATCACTAGCGGCTCCTCAGATACGCAGTATTTT.

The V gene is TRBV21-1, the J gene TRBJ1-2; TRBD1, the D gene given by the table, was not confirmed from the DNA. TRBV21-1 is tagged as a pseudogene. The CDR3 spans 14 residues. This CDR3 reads CASSATPGGRGYTF. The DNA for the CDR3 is TGTGCCAGCAGCGCCACTCCAGGGGGTAGGGGCTACACCTTC.

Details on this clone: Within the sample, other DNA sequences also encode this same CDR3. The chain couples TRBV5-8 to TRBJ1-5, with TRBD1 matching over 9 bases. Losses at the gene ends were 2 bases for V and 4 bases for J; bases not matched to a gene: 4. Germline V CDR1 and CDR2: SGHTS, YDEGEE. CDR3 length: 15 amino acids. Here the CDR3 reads CASSFGTGPNQPQHF. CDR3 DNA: TGTGCCAGCAGCTTCGGGACAGGGCCTAATCAGCCCCAGCATTTT.

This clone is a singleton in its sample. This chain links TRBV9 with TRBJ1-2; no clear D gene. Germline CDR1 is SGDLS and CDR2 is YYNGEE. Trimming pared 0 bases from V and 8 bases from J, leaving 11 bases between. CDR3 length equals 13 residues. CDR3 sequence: CASSVAGTRGYTF. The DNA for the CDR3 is TGTGCCAGCAGCGTAGCCGGCACGAGGGGCTACACCTTC.

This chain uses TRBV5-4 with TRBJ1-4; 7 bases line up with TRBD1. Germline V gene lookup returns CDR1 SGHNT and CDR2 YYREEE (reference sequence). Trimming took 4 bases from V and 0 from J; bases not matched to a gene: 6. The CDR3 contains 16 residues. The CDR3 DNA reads TGTGCCAGCAGCCCCAGGACAGGAGCAACTAATGAAAAACTGTTTTTT. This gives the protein CASSPRTGATNEKLFF.

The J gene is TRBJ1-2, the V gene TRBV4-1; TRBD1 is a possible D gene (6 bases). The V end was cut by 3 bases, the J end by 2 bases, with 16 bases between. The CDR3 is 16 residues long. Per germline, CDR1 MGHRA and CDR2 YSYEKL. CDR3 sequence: CASSQNRDTINYGYTF. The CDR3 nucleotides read TGCGCCAGCAGCCAGAACCGGGACACAATAAACTATGGCTACACCTTC.

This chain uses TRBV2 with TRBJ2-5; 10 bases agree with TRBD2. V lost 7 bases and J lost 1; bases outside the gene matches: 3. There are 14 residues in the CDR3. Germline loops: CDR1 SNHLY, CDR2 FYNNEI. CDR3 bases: TGTGCCAGCACAAGGACTAGCGGCCAAGAGACCCAGTACTTC. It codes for CASTRTSGQETQYF.